The 3 T cell receptor beta chains reported below all come from one sample, sequenced in a study of shared clonotypes between healthy human individuals. The table came from immunoSEQ multiplex PCR; TCRdb's copy has only in-frame clones and leaves some out. The table has some 1.5 million clones, over 95% seen once. The sample was naive CD4+ T cells sorted from blood. The subset is: CD45RA+ positively selected. All receptors come from a man aged 30 to 45 in good health.

This clone was found a few times. The CDR3 region is CASSQQGRNTEAFF. CDR3 DNA sequence: TGTGCCAGCAGCCAGCAGGGACGAAACACTGAAGCTTTCTTT. V usage is TRBV7-9 and J usage is TRBJ1-1, with TRBD1 as a possible D gene (5 bases). Trimming removed 5 bases from V and 2 bases from J, with 12 bases in between. Germline V gives CDR1 SEHNR, CDR2 FQNEAQ (reference sequence). The CDR3 runs to 14 residues.

The chain uses TRBV11-1 and TRBJ2-7; maybe TRBD1 (5 bases). The germline CDR1 and CDR2 sequences are SGHAT and FQDESV (reference sequence). CDR3 length equals 14 residues. V gave up 3 bases and J gave up 2 bases, with 11 bases separating them. The CDR3 sequence is CASSFPRVPYEQYF. CDR3 DNA: TGTGCCAGCAGCTTTCCCAGGGTTCCCTACGAGCAGTACTTC. The entire variable domain, with the rest obtained from reference TRBV11-1 and TRBJ2-7, is as follows: EAEVAQSPRYKITEKSQAVAFWCDPISGHATLYWYRQILGQGPELLVQFQDESVVDDSQLPKDRFSAERLKGVDSTLKIQPAELGDSAMYLCASSFPRVPYEQYFGPGTRLTVT.

The chain combines TRBV7-8 with TRBJ2-2; D gene ambiguous. Germline lookup yields CDR1 SGHVS and CDR2 FQNEAQ. The CDR3 is 16 residues long. Between the trimmed V and J ends, which lost 4 bases and 0 bases, there was a span of 12 bases. CDR3 DNA: TGTGCCAGCAGCTCCTACGGAAGACCGAACACCGGGGAGCTGTTTTTT. Translating it yields CASSSYGRPNTGELFF.